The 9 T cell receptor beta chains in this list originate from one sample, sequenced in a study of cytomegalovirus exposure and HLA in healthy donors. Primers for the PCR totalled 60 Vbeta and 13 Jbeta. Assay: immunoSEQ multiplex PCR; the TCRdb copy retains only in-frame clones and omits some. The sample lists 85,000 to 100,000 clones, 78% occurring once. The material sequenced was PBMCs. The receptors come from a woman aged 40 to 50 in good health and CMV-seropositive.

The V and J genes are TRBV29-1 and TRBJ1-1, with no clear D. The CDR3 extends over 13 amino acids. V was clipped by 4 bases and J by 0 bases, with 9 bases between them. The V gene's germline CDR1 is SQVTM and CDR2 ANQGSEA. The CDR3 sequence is CSVGANMNTEAFF. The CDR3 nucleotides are TGCAGCGTTGGCGCGAATATGAACACTGAAGCTTTCTTT.

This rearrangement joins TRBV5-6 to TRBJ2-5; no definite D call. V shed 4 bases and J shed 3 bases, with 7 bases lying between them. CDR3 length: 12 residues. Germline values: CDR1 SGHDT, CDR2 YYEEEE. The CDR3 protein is CASSLVEETQYF. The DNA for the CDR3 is TGTGCCAGCAGCCTAGTAGAAGAGACCCAGTACTTC.

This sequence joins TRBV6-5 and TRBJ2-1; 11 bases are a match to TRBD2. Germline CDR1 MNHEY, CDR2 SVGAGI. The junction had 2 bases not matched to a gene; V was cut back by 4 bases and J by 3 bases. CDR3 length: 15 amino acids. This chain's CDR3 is CASSSGTSGYNEQFF. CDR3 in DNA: TGTGCCAGCAGTTCAGGGACTAGCGGCTACAATGAGCAGTTCTTC.

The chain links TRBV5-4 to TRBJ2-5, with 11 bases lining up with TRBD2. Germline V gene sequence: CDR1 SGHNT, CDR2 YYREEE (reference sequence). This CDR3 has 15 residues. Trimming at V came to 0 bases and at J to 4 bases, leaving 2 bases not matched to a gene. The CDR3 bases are TGTGCCAGCAGCTTGGATAGCGGGAGGGGAGAGACCCAGTACTTC. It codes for CASSLDSGRGETQYF.

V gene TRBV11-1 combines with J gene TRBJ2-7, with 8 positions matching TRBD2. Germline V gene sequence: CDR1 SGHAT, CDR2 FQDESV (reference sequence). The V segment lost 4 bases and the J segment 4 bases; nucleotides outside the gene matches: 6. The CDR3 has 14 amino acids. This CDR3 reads CASSSAGGAYEQYF. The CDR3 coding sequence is TGTGCCAGCAGCTCGGCGGGAGGCGCTTACGAGCAGTACTTC.

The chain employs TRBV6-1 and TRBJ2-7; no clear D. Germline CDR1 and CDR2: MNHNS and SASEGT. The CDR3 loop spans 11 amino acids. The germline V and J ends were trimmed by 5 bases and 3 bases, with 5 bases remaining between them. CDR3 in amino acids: CASSSVYEQYF. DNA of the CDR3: TGTGCCAGCAGTAGCGTCTACGAGCAGTACTTC.

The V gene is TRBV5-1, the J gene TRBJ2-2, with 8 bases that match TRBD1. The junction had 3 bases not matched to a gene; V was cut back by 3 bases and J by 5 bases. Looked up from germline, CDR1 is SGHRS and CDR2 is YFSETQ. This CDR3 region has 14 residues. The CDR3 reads CASSSGQGTGELFF. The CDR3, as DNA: TGCGCCAGCAGCTCTGGACAGGGAACCGGGGAGCTGTTTTTT.

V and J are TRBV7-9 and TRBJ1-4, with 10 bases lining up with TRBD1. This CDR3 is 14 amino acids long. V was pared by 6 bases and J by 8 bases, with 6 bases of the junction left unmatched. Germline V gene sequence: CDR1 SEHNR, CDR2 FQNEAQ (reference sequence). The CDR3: CASSQDRGSEKLFF. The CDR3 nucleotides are TGTGCCAGCAGTCAGGACAGGGGGTCGGAAAAACTGTTTTTT.

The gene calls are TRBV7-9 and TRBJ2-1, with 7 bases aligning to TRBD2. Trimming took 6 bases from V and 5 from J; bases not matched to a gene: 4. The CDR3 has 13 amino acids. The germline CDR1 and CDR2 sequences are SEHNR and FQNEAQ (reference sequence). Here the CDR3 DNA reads TGTGCCAGCAGGGTGGGGGGGAACAATGAGCAGTTCTTC. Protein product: CASRVGGNNEQFF. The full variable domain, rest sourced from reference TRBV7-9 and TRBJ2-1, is DTGVSQNPRHKITKRGQNVTFRCDPISEHNRLYWYRQTLGQGPEFLTYFQNEAQLEKSRLLSDRFSAERPKGSFSTLEIQRTEQGDSAMYLCASRVGGNNEQFFGPGTRLTVL.